Shown below are 20 T cell receptor beta chains from a single sample sequenced in a study of long-term antiretroviral therapy in people with HIV. An immunoSEQ assay, version v3.0, was performed at survey level. The protocol was immunoSEQ multiplex PCR, while the TCRdb copy is restricted to in-frame clones and leaves out a portion. The sample carries 25,000 or so clones, approximately 82% recorded once. The sequencing used unsorted PBMCs, collected 3 years after starting antiretroviral therapy. These TCRs come from a man aged 18 to 30 with HIV.

The chain recombines TRBV28 with TRBJ1-1; 8 bases are a match to TRBD1. The ends lost 3 bases at V and 2 bases at J; junction bases unmatched: 5. The CDR3 contains 15 residues. Germline loops: CDR1 MDHEN, CDR2 SYDVKM. The CDR3 is CASSFPGQGNTEAFF. The CDR3 nucleotides are TGTGCCAGCAGTTTCCCCGGACAGGGCAACACTGAAGCTTTCTTT.

The CDR3 reads CASSSGTGELFF. CDR3 DNA: TGCGCCAGCAGCTCTGGTACCGGGGAGCTGTTTTTT. The V gene is TRBV5-1, the J gene TRBJ2-2; D is uncertain. V shed 3 bases and J shed 5 bases, with 5 bases lying between them. Germline CDR1 and CDR2: SGHRS and YFSETQ. This CDR3 has 12 amino acids.

V gene TRBV27 combines with J gene TRBJ2-7; D may be TRBD2 (6 bases). The CDR3 is made up of 15 amino acids. Germline CDR1 and CDR2: MNHEY and SMNVEV (reference sequence). Deletions cut 7 bases from V and 0 bases from J, with 16 bases between. CDR3 coding DNA: TGTGCCAGCAAACCTCAACGGGGGAGCTCCTACGAGCAGTACTTC. This translates into CASKPQRGSSYEQYF.

V is TRBV7-2 and J is TRBJ1-2, with D possibly TRBD1 on 5 matching bases. CDR3 length equals 15 residues. Trimming cost V 1 base and J 0 bases, with 9 bases left between them. CDR1 is SGHTA, CDR2 FQGNSA, per germline. The CDR3 spells CASSLVGEANYGYTF. As DNA, the CDR3 is TGTGCCAGCAGCTTAGTAGGGGAAGCTAACTATGGCTACACCTTC.

This sequence joins TRBV27 and TRBJ2-7; D remains unclear. CDR1 is MNHEY, CDR2 SMNVEV, per germline (reference sequence). V was trimmed by 0 bases and J by 5 bases, leaving 11 bases between them. This CDR3 contains 14 residues. CDR3 protein: CASSLSGNLHEQYF. In DNA form, the CDR3 reads TGTGCCAGCAGTTTATCAGGGAACCTACACGAGCAGTACTTC.

The J gene is TRBJ1-6, the V gene TRBV18; the D is unclear. Trimming left V 6 bases short and J 7 bases short, with 13 bases between. The CDR3 loop spans 14 amino acids. CDR1 KGHSH and CDR2 LQKENI come from the germline V gene. In DNA, the CDR3 is TGTGCCAGCTCCCAAGGGTACGGGAATTCACCCCTCCACTTT. As protein: CASSQGYGNSPLHF.

The J gene is TRBJ1-5, the V gene TRBV5-8, with a tentative D call TRBD1 (6 bases). The CDR3 is made up of 16 amino acids. V was trimmed by 4 bases and J by 5 bases, leaving 19 bases between them. In germline, CDR1 is SGHTS, CDR2 YDEGEE. The CDR3, as DNA: TGTGCCAGCAGCGTGTCCATACAGGGAGGACATCAGCCCCAGCATTTT. Protein: CASSVSIQGGHQPQHF.

This clone was counted only a few times. The chain uses TRBV7-2 and TRBJ1-5; D remains unclear. Trimming left V 3 bases short and J 4 bases short, with 7 bases between. There are 13 residues in the CDR3. Germline lookup yields CDR1 SGHTA and CDR2 FQGNSA. CDR3 DNA sequence: TGTGCCAGCAGCTTTACTCCTAATCAGCCCCAGCATTTT. It is translated as CASSFTPNQPQHF.

This chain links TRBV13 with TRBJ1-1; D call uncertain. The germline V gene encodes CDR1 PRHDT and CDR2 FYEKMQ (reference sequence). CDR3 size: 14 residues. The V and J ends lost 3 bases and 1 base respectively, with 9 bases between them. This CDR3 reads CASSFGSENTEAFF. The CDR3 DNA reads TGTGCCAGCAGCTTCGGCAGCGAGAACACTGAAGCTTTCTTT.

V usage is TRBV15 and J usage is TRBJ1-6; tentative D call: TRBD1 (5 bases). CDR3 size: 16 residues. CDR1 is LNHNV and CDR2 is YYDKDF in the germline V gene (reference sequence). V lost 2 bases and J 7 bases, leaving 15 bases between the germline ends. The CDR3 sequence is CATSRTFVGPNSPLHF. In DNA form, the CDR3 reads TGTGCCACCAGCAGAACCTTTGTGGGGCCCAATTCACCCCTCCACTTT.

The V gene is TRBV5-4, the J gene TRBJ2-7; D possibly corresponds to TRBD1 (5 bases). The ends were cut back, 4 bases at V and 2 bases at J, with 22 bases in the middle. The CDR3 is made up of 17 amino acids. Germline V lookup: CDR1 SGHNT, CDR2 YYREEE (reference sequence). The CDR3 region has the DNA TGTGCCAGCAGCCACCGACCTGTACCAGGGCCCGCCTACGAGCAGTACTTC. It specifies CASSHRPVPGPAYEQYF.

The chain couples TRBV30 to TRBJ2-5, with 7 nucleotides matching TRBD1. CDR1 and CDR2 (germline): GTSNPN, SVGIG (reference sequence). Germline trimming cut 0 bases from V and 7 bases from J; bases unmatched to any gene: 5. The CDR3 spans 13 residues. In DNA, the CDR3 is TGTGCCTGGAGTGTAAAGGGGGACAGGACCCAGTACTTC. It yields the protein CAWSVKGDRTQYF.

This chain links TRBV5-1 with TRBJ1-6; maybe TRBD1 (6 bases). Per germline, CDR1 SGHRS and CDR2 YFSETQ. Trimming removed 0 bases at V and 8 bases at J, with 12 bases between. The CDR3 runs 15 residues. As DNA, the CDR3 is TGCGCCAGCAGCTTGGACGGACAGCCCTATTCACCCCTCCACTTT. It is translated as CASSLDGQPYSPLHF.

The chain recombines TRBV2 with TRBJ2-5, with a tentative D call TRBD2 (5 bases). V was trimmed by 7 bases and J by 3 bases, leaving 21 bases between them. The CDR3 is made up of 16 amino acids. Germline values: CDR1 SNHLY, CDR2 FYNNEI. CDR3 region: CASKEGLPPSKETQYF. CDR3 DNA sequence: TGTGCCAGCAAAGAAGGACTGCCCCCCTCAAAAGAGACCCAGTACTTC.

This rearrangement joins TRBV5-1 to TRBJ1-5; D is unresolved. Germline CDR1 is SGHRS and CDR2 is YFSETQ. The V end was cut by 2 bases, the J end by 6 bases, with 9 bases between. The CDR3 is 13 residues long. The CDR3 here is CASSLEGGQPQHF. As DNA, the CDR3 is TGCGCCAGCAGCTTAGAGGGCGGTCAGCCCCAGCATTTT.

The gene calls are TRBV6-5 and TRBJ2-5; D gene unclear. Germline CDR1 reads MNHEY; CDR2 reads SVGAGI. The CDR3 spans 13 residues. V was pared by 2 bases and J by 5 bases, with 9 bases between. The CDR3: CASSYAELETQYF. The CDR3 DNA sequence: TGTGCCAGCAGTTACGCGGAGCTGGAGACCCAGTACTTC.

The J gene is TRBJ1-3, the V gene TRBV30; D remains unclear. V lost 2 bases to trimming and J lost 0 bases, with 11 bases between them. The CDR3 loop spans 15 amino acids. Germline V gives CDR1 GTSNPN, CDR2 SVGIG (reference sequence). In DNA form, the CDR3 reads TGTGCCTGGAGTCCTGCCCTTTACTCTGGAAACACCATATATTTT. Its translation is CAWSPALYSGNTIYF.

CDR3 residues: CASSPFNEKLFF. The CDR3, as DNA: TGTGCCAGCAGTCCCTTTAATGAAAAACTGTTTTTT. This sequence joins TRBV28 and TRBJ1-4; D is unclear. Germline-derived CDR1 and CDR2 are MDHEN and SYDVKM. This CDR3 region has 12 residues. Between the trimmed V and J ends, which lost 5 bases and 4 bases, there was a span of 5 bases.

In this sample, this clone turned up once. J is TRBJ2-4 and V is TRBV7-9, with 10 nucleotides matching TRBD1. This CDR3 is 19 amino acids long. V lost 5 bases, J lost 0 bases, and 13 bases stayed unmatched. Germline V gene data show CDR1 as SEHNR and CDR2 as FQNEAQ (reference sequence). The chain's CDR3 is CASSASHSGTGVAKNIQYF. As DNA, the CDR3 is TGTGCCAGCAGCGCTTCTCACTCCGGGACAGGGGTAGCCAAAAACATTCAGTACTTC. Full variable domain (missing parts from reference TRBV7-9 and TRBJ2-4): DTGVSQNPRHKITKRGQNVTFRCDPISEHNRLYWYRQTLGQGPEFLTYFQNEAQLEKSRLLSDRFSAERPKGSFSTLEIQRTEQGDSAMYLCASSASHSGTGVAKNIQYFGAGTRLSVL.

The chain couples TRBV28 to TRBJ2-2, with 7 nucleotides matching TRBD2. Germline V gene sequence: CDR1 MDHEN, CDR2 SYDVKM. This CDR3 is built from 15 residues. Trimming at V came to 2 bases and at J to 2 bases, leaving 2 bases not matched to a gene. The CDR3 is CASSLAGVNTGELFF. DNA for the CDR3: TGTGCCAGCAGTTTAGCGGGGGTCAACACCGGGGAGCTGTTTTTT.